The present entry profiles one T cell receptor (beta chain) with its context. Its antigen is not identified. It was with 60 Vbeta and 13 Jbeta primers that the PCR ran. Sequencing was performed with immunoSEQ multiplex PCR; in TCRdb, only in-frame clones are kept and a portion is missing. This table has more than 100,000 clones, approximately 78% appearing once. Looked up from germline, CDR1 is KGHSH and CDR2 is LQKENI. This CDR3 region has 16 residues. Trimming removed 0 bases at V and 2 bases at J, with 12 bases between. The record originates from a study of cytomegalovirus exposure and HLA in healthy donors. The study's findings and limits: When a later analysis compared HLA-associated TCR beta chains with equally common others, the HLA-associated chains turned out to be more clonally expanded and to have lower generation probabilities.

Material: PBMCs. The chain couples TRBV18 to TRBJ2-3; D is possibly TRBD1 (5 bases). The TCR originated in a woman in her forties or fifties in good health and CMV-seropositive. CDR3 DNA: TGTGCCAGCTCACCACCGACGACAGATTTCACAGATACGCAGTATTTT. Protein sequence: CASSPPTTDFTDTQYF.